Below, 12 T cell receptor beta chains from the same sample are listed, as sequenced in a study of CD8+ T cells in alopecia areata. Isolated RNA was reverse transcribed into cDNA used as the sequencing template. Sequenced by immunoSEQ multiplex PCR; TCRdb stores in-frame clones only, minus some. The data contain 180,000 or so clones, roughly 70% of them singletons. Specimen: CD8+ T cells sorted from blood, collected at week 0. These receptors all come from a human donor with alopecia areata.

The rearrangement uses TRBV2 and TRBJ2-7; 7 nucleotides match TRBD1. The J segment lost 1 base and the V segment lost 5 bases, leaving 2 bases of the junction unmatched. Germline V lookup: CDR1 SNHLY, CDR2 FYNNEI. The CDR3 totals 13 residues. The CDR3 here is CASSWDRSYEQYF. The DNA for the CDR3 is TGTGCCAGCAGTTGGGACAGATCCTACGAGCAGTACTTC.

This clone came up a few times. The DNA of the CDR3 is TGTGCCAGCAGCGCAGGCCTTAGTGGGCCCCAGCATTTT. Its translation: CASSAGLSGPQHF. The chain has TRBV13 and TRBJ1-5; the D is unclear. Trimming took 5 bases from V and 9 from J, leaving 14 bases between them. This CDR3 has 13 residues. Germline-derived CDR1 and CDR2 are PRHDT and FYEKMQ (reference sequence).

Concerning this clone: At one end the junction does not follow the germline gene, possibly because of a read error. The genes are TRBV7-7 and TRBJ2-5; D gene uncertain. Germline-derived CDR1 and CDR2 are SSHAT and FNYEAQ (reference sequence). The CDR3 is 15 residues long. CDR3 sequence (DNA): TGTGCTAGCAGCTTAGGTGGCGCAACAAGGGAGACCCAGTACTTC. This gives the protein CASSLGGATRETQYF.

This rearrangement joins TRBV7-9 to TRBJ2-1; the match to TRBD2 covers 8 bases. Germline V gene sequence: CDR1 SEHNR, CDR2 FQNEAQ (reference sequence). Trimming removed 1 base from V and 5 bases from J; junction bases left unmatched: 4. The CDR3 has 15 residues. The CDR3 bases are TGTGCCAGCAGCTTAGGTAGCGGGAACCACAATGAGCAGTTCTTC. It translates to CASSLGSGNHNEQFF.

This chain links TRBV6-1 with TRBJ2-3, with a weak D call TRBD2 (6 bases). The CDR3 length is 14 residues. Trimming shortened V by 7 bases and J by 0 bases, and 11 bases separated the two germline ends. The germline gives CDR1 MNHNS, CDR2 SASEGT. The CDR3 nucleotides are TGTGCCAGCAAATTACTAGCTAGCACAGATACGCAGTATTTT. It encodes CASKLLASTDTQYF.

This rearrangement joins TRBV29-1 to TRBJ1-2; 7 nucleotides match TRBD1. CDR1 and CDR2 (germline): SQVTM, ANQGSEA. This CDR3 has 16 residues. The V gene end was trimmed by 7 bases and the J gene end by 1 base; junction bases not matched to a gene: 15. CDR3 amino acids: CSGRDSSAPLNYGYTF. The CDR3 nucleotides read TGCAGCGGGCGGGACAGCTCGGCACCCCTTAACTATGGCTACACCTTC.

The rearrangement joins TRBV29-1 to TRBJ2-5; TRBD2 agrees at 7 bases. The CDR3 covers 12 residues. Germline-derived CDR1 and CDR2 are SQVTM and ANQGSEA. The V segment lost 5 bases and the J segment 5 bases; nucleotides outside the gene matches: 5. The CDR3 coding sequence is TGCAGCGTTCCAGCGGGGTTTGAGACCCAGTACTTC. As protein: CSVPAGFETQYF.

The V call is TRBV28, the J call TRBJ2-7; 9 bases fit TRBD1. The CDR3 is made up of 14 amino acids. CDR1 is MDHEN, CDR2 SYDVKM, per germline. The V segment lost 5 bases and the J segment 3 bases; nucleotides outside the gene matches: 5. The CDR3 region is CASSPGTGNYEQYF. The CDR3 nucleotides read TGTGCCAGCAGTCCCGGGACAGGGAACTACGAGCAGTACTTC.

This chain connects TRBV4-1 to TRBJ2-3; 9 nucleotides agree with TRBD1. Germline trimming cut 4 bases from V and 2 bases from J; bases unmatched to any gene: 4. The CDR3 consists of 15 residues. The germline V gene has CDR1 MGHRA and CDR2 YSYEKL. DNA of the CDR3: TGCGCCAGCAGCCCTGGGACAGGGTACACAGATACGCAGTATTTT. It codes for CASSPGTGYTDTQYF.

This clone was picked up one time. V usage is TRBV7-9 and J usage is TRBJ2-3; D perhaps matches TRBD1 (6 bases). The V gene lost 1 base and the J gene lost 15 bases, with 11 bases spanning the gap. The CDR3 runs to 11 residues. Germline loops: CDR1 SEHNR, CDR2 FQNEAQ (reference sequence). The CDR3: CASSLVGQLYF. Written as DNA, the CDR3 is TGTGCCAGCAGCTTAGTTGGACAGCTATATTTT.

The rearrangement joins TRBV4-1 to TRBJ2-3; D uncertain. Germline CDR1 MGHRA, CDR2 YSYEKL. The CDR3 is made up of 14 amino acids. V lost 4 bases and J lost 2, with 10 bases in between. CDR3 DNA sequence: TGCGCCAGCAGCCCGCGGACCAACACAGATACGCAGTATTTT. Encoded protein: CASSPRTNTDTQYF.

This chain joins TRBV29-1 and TRBJ2-7; D is unresolved. The CDR3 totals 13 residues. V shed 6 bases and J shed 0 bases, with 12 bases lying between them. Germline V gives CDR1 SQVTM, CDR2 ANQGSEA. This chain's CDR3 is CSVRIPGSYEQYF. CDR3 sequence (DNA): TGCAGCGTCCGGATTCCCGGCTCCTACGAGCAGTACTTC.